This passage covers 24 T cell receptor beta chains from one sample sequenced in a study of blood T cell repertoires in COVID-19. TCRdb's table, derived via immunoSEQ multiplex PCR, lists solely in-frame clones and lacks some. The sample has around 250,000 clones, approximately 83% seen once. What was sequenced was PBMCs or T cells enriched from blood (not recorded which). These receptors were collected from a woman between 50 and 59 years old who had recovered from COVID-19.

For the CDR3, the DNA is TGCGCCAGCACCCCTAGGGGGCCAGCAACTAATGAAAAACTGTTTTTT. This sequence encodes CASTPRGPATNEKLFF. The gene calls are TRBV5-1 and TRBJ1-4, with TRBD1 identical over 7 bases. V dropped 6 bases and J dropped 0; count of bases not matched to a gene: 8. The CDR3 length is 16 residues. Germline CDR1 is SGHRS and CDR2 is YFSETQ.

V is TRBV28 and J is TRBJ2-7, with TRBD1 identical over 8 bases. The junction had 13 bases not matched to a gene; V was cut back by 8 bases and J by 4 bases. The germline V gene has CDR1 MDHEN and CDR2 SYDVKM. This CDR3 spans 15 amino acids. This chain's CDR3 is CASLSPAGGRYEQYF. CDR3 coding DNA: TGTGCCAGCCTGTCCCCGGCAGGGGGCAGGTACGAGCAGTACTTC.

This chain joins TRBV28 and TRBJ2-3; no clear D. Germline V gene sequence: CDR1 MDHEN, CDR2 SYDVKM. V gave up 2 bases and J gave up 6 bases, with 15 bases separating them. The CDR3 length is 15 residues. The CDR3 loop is CASSLGDRRADTQYF. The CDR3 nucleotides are TGTGCCAGCAGTTTAGGAGACCGGCGAGCGGATACGCAGTATTTT.

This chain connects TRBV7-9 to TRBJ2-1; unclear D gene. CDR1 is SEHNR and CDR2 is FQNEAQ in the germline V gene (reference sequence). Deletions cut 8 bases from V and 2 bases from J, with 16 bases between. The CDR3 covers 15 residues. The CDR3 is CASGSIRGAYNEQFF. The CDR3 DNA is TGTGCCAGCGGATCTATTCGCGGAGCCTACAATGAGCAGTTCTTC.

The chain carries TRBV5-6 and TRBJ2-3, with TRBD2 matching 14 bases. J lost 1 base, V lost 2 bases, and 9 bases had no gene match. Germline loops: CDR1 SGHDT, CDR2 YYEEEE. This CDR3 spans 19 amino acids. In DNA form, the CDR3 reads TGTGCCAGCAGCTTACCGGGACTAGCGGGAGTTGGGGGCACAGATACGCAGTATTTT. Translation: CASSLPGLAGVGGTDTQYF.

The CDR3: CSVRETYNSPLHF. The CDR3, as DNA: TGCAGCGTGAGGGAAACCTATAATTCACCCCTCCACTTT. The rearrangement uses TRBV29-1 and TRBJ1-6; D unclear. V was cut by 6 bases and J by 2 bases, with 8 bases left in between. This CDR3 is 13 amino acids long. Germline-derived CDR1 and CDR2 are SQVTM and ANQGSEA. Complete variable domain (other parts from reference TRBV29-1 and TRBJ1-6): SAVISQKPSRDICQRGTSLTIQCQVDSQVTMMFWYRQQPGQSLTLIATANQGSEATYESGFVIDKFPISRPNLTFSTLTVSNMSPEDSSIYLCSVRETYNSPLHFGNGTRLTVT.

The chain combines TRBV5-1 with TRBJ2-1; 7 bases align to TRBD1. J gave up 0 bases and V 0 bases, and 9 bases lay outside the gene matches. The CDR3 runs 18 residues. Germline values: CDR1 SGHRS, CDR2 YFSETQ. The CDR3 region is CASSLEGAHLSSYNEQFF. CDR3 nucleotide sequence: TGCGCCAGCAGCTTGGAGGGGGCCCATCTTAGCTCCTACAATGAGCAGTTCTTC.

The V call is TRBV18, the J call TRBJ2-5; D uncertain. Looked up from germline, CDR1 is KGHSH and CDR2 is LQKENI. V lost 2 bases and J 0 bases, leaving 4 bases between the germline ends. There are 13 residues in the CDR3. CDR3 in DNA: TGTGCCAGCTCACCAAACTACCAAGAGACCCAGTACTTC. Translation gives CASSPNYQETQYF.

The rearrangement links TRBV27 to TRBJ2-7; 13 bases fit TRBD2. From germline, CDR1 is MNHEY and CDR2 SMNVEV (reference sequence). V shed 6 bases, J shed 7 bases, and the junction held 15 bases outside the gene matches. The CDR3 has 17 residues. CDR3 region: CASSSMPGLAGVEEQYF. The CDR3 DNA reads TGTGCCAGCAGCTCAATGCCCGGACTAGCGGGAGTGGAGGAGCAGTACTTC.

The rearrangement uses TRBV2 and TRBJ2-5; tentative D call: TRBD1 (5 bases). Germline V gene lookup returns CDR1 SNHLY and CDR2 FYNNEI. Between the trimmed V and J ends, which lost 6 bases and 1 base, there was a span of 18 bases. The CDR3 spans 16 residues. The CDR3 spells CASRDYRRGLQETQYF. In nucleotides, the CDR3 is TGTGCCAGCAGAGATTACCGTAGGGGTCTCCAAGAGACCCAGTACTTC. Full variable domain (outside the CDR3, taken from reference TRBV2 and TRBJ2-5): EPEVTQTPSHQVTQMGQEVILRCVPISNHLYFYWYRQILGQKVEFLVSFYNNEISEKSEIFDDQFSVERPDGSNFTLKIRSTKLEDSAMYFCASRDYRRGLQETQYFGPGTRLLVL.

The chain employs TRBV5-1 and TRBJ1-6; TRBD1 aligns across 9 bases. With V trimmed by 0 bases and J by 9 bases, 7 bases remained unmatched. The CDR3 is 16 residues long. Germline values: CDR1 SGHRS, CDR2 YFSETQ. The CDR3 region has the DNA TGCGCCAGCAGCTTGGCTGGGACAGGGAGGGGTTCACCCCTCCACTTT. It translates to CASSLAGTGRGSPLHF.

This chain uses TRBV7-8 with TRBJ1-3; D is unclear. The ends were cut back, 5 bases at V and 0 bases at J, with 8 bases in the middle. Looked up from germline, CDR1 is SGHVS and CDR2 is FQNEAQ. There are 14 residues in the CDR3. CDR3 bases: TGTGCCAGCAGCGGCCGGGACTCTGGAAACACCATATATTTT. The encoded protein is CASSGRDSGNTIYF.

CDR3 nucleotides: TGTGCCAGCAGTTTTACTGTTGGTCAGCCCCAGCATTTT. Translated, it gives CASSFTVGQPQHF. This chain joins TRBV12-3 or TRBV12-4 and TRBJ1-5, with D uncertain. The CDR3 is 13 amino acids. Trimming stripped 3 bases from V and 6 bases from J, with 9 bases between.

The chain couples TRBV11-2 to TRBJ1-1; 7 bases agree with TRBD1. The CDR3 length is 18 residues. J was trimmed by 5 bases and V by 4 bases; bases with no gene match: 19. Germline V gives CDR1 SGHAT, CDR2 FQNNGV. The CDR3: CASSSTYIHRGAGTEAFF. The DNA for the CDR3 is TGTGCCAGCAGCTCCACATACATACACAGGGGCGCAGGGACTGAAGCTTTCTTT.

In nucleotides, the CDR3 is TGTGCCAGCAGTTCCCGACAGGATCCACTGATTGGTCAGCCCCAGCATTTT. It yields the protein CASSSRQDPLIGQPQHF. The rearrangement uses TRBV27 and TRBJ1-5; D may be TRBD1 (6 bases). Germline-derived CDR1 and CDR2 are MNHEY and SMNVEV (reference sequence). The CDR3 has 17 amino acids. Trimming removed 4 bases from V and 6 bases from J, with 22 bases in between.

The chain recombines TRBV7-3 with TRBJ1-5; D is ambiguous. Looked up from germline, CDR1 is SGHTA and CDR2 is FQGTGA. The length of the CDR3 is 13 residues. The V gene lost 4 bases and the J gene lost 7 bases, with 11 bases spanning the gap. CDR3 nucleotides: TGTGCCAGCAGCTCATTCCACGGGCAGCCCCAGCATTTT. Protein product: CASSSFHGQPQHF. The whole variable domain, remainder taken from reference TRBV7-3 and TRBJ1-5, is GAGVSQTPSNKVTEKGKYVELRCDPISGHTALYWYRQSLGQGPEFLIYFQGTGAADDSGLPNDRFFAVRPEGSVSTLKIQRTERGDSAVYLCASSSFHGQPQHFGDGTRLSIL.

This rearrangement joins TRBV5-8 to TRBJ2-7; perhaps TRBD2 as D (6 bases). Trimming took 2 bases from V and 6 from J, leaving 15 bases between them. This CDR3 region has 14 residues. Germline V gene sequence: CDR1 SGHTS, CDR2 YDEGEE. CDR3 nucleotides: TGTGCCAGCAGCTTCACACTAATGGGGGGCGAGCAGTACTTC. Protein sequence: CASSFTLMGGEQYF. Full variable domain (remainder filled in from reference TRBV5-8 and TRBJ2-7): EAGVTQSPTHLIKTRGQQATLRCSPISGHTSVYWYQQALGLGLQFLLWYDEGEERNRGNFPPRFSGRQFPNYSSELNVNALELEDSALYLCASSFTLMGGEQYFGPGTRLTVT.

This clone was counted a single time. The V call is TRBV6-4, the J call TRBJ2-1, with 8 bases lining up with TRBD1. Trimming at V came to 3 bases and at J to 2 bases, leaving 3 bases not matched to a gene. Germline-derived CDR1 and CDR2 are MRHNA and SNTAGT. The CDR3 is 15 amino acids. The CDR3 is CASSEAGGTYNEQFF. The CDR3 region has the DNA TGTGCCAGCAGTGAAGCAGGGGGCACCTACAATGAGCAGTTCTTC.

The CDR3 DNA reads TGTGCCAGTGTCACTTCCGGGACAGGACGAGGCTACACCTTC. Protein product: CASVTSGTGRGYTF. The rearrangement uses TRBV19 and TRBJ1-2, with TRBD1 matching over 8 bases. The germline CDR1 and CDR2 sequences are LNHDA and SQIVND (reference sequence). Losses at the gene ends were 8 bases for V and 8 bases for J; bases not matched to a gene: 13. This CDR3 is 14 amino acids long.

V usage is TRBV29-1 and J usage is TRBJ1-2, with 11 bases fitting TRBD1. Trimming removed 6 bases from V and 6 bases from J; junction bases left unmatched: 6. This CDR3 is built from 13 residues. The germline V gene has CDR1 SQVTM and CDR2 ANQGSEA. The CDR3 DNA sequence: TGCAGCGTCGCGGGACAGGGGGACGATGGCTACACCTTC. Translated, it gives CSVAGQGDDGYTF.

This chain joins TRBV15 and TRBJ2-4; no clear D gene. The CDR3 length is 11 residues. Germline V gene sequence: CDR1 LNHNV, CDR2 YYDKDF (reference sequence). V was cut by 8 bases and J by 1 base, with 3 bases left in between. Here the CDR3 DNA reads TGTGCCACCTCGGCCAAAAACATTCAGTACTTC. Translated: CATSAKNIQYF.

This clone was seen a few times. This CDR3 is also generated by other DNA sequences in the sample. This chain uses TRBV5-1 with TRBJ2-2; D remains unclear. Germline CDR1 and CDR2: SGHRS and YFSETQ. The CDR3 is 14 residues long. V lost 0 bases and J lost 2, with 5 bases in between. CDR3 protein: CASSLELNTGELFF. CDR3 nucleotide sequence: TGCGCCAGCAGCTTGGAACTCAACACCGGGGAGCTGTTTTTT.

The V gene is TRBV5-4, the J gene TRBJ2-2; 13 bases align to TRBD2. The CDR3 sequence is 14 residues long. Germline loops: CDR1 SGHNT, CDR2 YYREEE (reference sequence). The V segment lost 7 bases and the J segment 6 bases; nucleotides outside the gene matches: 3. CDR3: CASGLAGASGELFF. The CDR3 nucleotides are TGTGCCAGCGGACTAGCGGGAGCTTCCGGGGAGCTGTTTTTT. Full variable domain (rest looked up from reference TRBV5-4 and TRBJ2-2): ETGVTQSPTHLIKTRGQQVTLRCSSQSGHNTVSWYQQALGQGPQFIFQYYREEENGRGNFPPRFSGLQFPNYSSELNVNALELDDSALYLCASGLAGASGELFFGEGSRLTVL.

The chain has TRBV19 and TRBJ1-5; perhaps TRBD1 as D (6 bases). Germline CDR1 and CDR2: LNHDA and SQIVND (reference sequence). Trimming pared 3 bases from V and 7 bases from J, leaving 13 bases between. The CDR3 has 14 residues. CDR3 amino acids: CASSILQGRQPQHF. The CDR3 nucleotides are TGTGCCAGTAGTATTTTACAGGGCCGACAGCCCCAGCATTTT.